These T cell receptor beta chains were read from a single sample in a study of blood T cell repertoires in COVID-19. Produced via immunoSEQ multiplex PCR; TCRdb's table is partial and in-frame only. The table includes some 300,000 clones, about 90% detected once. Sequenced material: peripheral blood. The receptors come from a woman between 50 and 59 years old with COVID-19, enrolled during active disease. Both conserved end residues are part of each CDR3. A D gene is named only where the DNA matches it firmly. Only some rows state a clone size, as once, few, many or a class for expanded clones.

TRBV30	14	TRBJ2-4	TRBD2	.	CAWAGGVDKNIQYF	TGTGCCTGGGCCGGGGGGGTAGACAAAAACATTCAGTACTTC
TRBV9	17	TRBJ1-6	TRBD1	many	CASSPRDRGSGGSPLHF	TGTGCCAGCAGCCCCCGGGACAGGGGATCTGGAGGGTCACCCCTCCACTTT
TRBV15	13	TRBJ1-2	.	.	CATRSTGSYGYTF	TGTGCCACCAGATCTACGGGGAGCTATGGCTACACCTTC
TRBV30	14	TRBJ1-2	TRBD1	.	CPPMRGRVTYGYTF	TGTCCCCCCATGAGGGGGCGCGTTACCTATGGCTACACCTTC
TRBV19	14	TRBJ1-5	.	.	CATSLGGSNQPQHF	TGTGCCACTAGCTTAGGAGGGTCCAATCAGCCCCAGCATTTT
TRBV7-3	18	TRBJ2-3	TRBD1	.	CASSFMILQGVGTDTQYF	TGTGCCAGCAGCTTTATGATCCTACAGGGGGTAGGCACAGATACGCAGTATTTT
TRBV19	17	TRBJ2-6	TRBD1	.	CASRINWDRSGANVLTF	TGTGCCAGTAGAATAAATTGGGACAGATCTGGGGCCAACGTCCTGACTTTC
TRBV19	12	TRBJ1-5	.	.	CASRDSNQPQHF	TGTGCCAGTCGGGACTCCAATCAGCCCCAGCATTTT
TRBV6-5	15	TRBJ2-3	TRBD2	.	CASRSSGSSTDTQYF	TGTGCCAGCAGATCGAGCGGGAGTAGTACAGATACGCAGTATTTT
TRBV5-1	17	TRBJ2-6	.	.	CASSLVPLSSGANVLTF	TGCGCCAGCAGCTTGGTTCCGTTGAGCTCTGGGGCCAACGTCCTGACTTTC
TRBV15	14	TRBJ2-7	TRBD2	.	CATSGGRASYEQYF	TGTGCCACCAGCGGCGGGAGGGCTTCCTACGAGCAGTACTTC
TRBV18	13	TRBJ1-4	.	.	CASSGGVDEKLFF	TGTGCCAGCTCAGGAGGAGTTGATGAAAAACTGTTTTTT
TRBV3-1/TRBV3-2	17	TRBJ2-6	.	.	CASSQGGRSSGANVLTF	TGTGCCAGCAGCCAAGGGGGCAGATCCTCTGGGGCCAACGTCCTGACTTTC
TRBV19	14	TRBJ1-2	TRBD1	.	CASSRQGGFYGYTF	TGTGCCAGTAGTCGCCAGGGGGGATTTTATGGCTACACCTTC
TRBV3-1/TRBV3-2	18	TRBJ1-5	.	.	CASSQSLFSRQDNQPQHF	TGTGCCAGCAGCCAAAGCCTCTTCAGTCGACAGGACAATCAGCCCCAGCATTTT
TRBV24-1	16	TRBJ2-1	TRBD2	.	CATSDHWVAGVNEQFF	TGTGCCACCAGTGACCATTGGGTAGCGGGAGTTAATGAGCAGTTCTTC
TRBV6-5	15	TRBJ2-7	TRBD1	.	CASSYSNRGVYEQYF	TGTGCCAGCAGTTACTCTAACAGGGGGGTCTACGAGCAGTACTTC
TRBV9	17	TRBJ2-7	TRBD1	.	CASSVGQDLGVYYEQYF	TGTGCCAGCAGCGTTGGACAGGACTTAGGGGTGTATTACGAGCAGTACTTC
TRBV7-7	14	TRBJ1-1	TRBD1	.	CASSPGGAETEAFF	TGTGCTAGCAGCCCAGGGGGCGCGGAAACTGAAGCTTTCTTT
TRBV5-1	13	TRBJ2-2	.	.	CASSLVVGGELFF	TGCGCCAGCAGCTTGGTGGTCGGCGGGGAGCTGTTTTTT
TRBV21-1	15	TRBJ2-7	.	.	CASSKSGTGEDEQYF	TGTGCCAGCAGCAAGTCCGGGACAGGGGAAGACGAGCAGTACTTC
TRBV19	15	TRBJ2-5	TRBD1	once	CASSIWTGGAETQYF	TGTGCCAGTAGTATCTGGACAGGGGGGGCAGAGACCCAGTACTTC
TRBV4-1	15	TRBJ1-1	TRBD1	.	CASSQESGGLTEAFF	TGCGCCAGCAGCCAAGAGTCAGGGGGCTTAACTGAAGCTTTCTTT
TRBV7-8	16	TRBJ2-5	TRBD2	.	CASSLASGRAWETQYF	TGTGCCAGCAGCTTAGCTAGCGGGAGGGCTTGGGAGACCCAGTACTTC
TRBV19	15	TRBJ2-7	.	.	CASSLGTESSYEQYF	TGTGCCAGCTCACTAGGAACAGAGAGCTCCTACGAGCAGTACTTC
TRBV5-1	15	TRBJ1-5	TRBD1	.	CASSLTGGGNQPQHF	TGCGCCAGCAGCTTAACAGGGGGGGGCAATCAGCCCCAGCATTTT
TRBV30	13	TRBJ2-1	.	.	CAWIRGFSNEQFF	TGTGCCTGGATCAGGGGTTTCAGCAATGAGCAGTTCTTC
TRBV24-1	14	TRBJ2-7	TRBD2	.	CATSVGGSSYEQYF	TGTGCCACCAGTGTCGGCGGGAGCTCCTACGAGCAGTACTTC
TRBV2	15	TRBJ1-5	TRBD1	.	CASSEVQGSSGPQHF	TGTGCCAGCAGTGAAGTACAGGGGAGCTCGGGACCCCAGCATTTT
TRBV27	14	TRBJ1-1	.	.	CASSTVRQALEAFF	TGTGCCAGCAGTACCGTACGACAAGCTCTTGAAGCTTTCTTT
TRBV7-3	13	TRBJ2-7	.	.	CASSFRDSYEQYF	TGTGCCAGCAGCTTCAGGGATTCCTACGAGCAGTACTTC
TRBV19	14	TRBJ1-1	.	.	CASSIVLGGTEAFF	TGTGCCAGTAGTATAGTACTAGGAGGGACTGAAGCTTTCTTT
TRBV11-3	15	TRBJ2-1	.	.	CASSLGTLSYNEQFF	TGTGCCAGCAGCTTAGGGACTCTTAGCTACAATGAGCAGTTCTTC
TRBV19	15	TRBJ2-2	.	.	CASSPGFANTGELFF	TGTGCCAGTAGTCCCGGGTTTGCGAACACCGGGGAGCTGTTTTTT
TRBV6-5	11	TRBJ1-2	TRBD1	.	CASGTVYGYTF	TGTGCCAGCGGGACAGTCTATGGCTACACCTTC
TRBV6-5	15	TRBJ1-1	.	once	CASSLSPQGGTEAFF	TGTGCCAGCAGCCTGAGTCCTCAGGGTGGCACTGAAGCTTTCTTT
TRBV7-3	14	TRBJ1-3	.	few	CASSSTDSGNTIYF	TGTGCCAGCAGTTCGACAGACTCTGGAAACACCATATATTTT
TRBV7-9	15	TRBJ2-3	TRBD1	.	CASSPTGGDTDTQYF	TGTGCCAGCAGCCCGACAGGGGGAGACACAGATACGCAGTATTTT
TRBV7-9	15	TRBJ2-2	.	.	CASSLGLRRGGELFF	TGTGCCAGCAGCTTAGGTCTGAGGCGGGGCGGGGAGCTGTTTTTT